The entry below gives a single T cell receptor (beta chain) sequence along with its context. Its antigen is undetermined. V lost 5 bases to trimming and J lost 0 bases; unmatched junction nucleotides: 9. Germline-derived CDR1 and CDR2 are LNHNV and YYDKDF (reference sequence). The CDR3 totals 17 residues. These data belong to a study of shared clonotypes between healthy human individuals. Study in general: Three men and a couple of women, aged 18 to 49, were donors.

The study, taken as a whole, reports: In several donors, around 5.5% of naive CD4 clonotypes appeared in common.

Assay used: immunoSEQ multiplex PCR; TCRdb lists only in-frame clones, some missing. The repertoire holds a few million clones, with roughly 95% as singletons. The chain carries TRBV15 and TRBJ1-5; 8 bases match TRBD1. Sequenced material: naive CD4+ T cells sorted from blood. As to subset: CD45RA+ positively selected. The clonotype was recovered from a man between 18 and 29 years old in good health. The CDR3 loop is CATSGQGGGYSNQPQHF. As DNA, the CDR3 is TGTGCCACCAGCGGACAGGGAGGGGGGTATAGCAATCAGCCCCAGCATTTT. Supplemented by reference TRBV15 and TRBJ1-5, the full variable domain reads DAMVIQNPRYQVTQFGKPVTLSCSQTLNHNVMYWYQQKSSQAPKLLFHYYDKDFNNEADTPDNFQSRRPNTSFCFLDIRSPGLGDTAMYLCATSGQGGGYSNQPQHFGDGTRLSIL.